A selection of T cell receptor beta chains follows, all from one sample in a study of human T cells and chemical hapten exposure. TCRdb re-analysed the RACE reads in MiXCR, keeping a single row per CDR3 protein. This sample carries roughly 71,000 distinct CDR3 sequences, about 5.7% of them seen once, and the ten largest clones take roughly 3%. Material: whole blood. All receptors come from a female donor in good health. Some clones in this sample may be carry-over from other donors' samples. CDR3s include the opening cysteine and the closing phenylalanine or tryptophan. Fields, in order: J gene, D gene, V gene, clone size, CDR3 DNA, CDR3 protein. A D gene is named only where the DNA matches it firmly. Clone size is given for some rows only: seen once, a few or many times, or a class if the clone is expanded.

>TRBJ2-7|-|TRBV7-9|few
TGTGCCACCCGGGACGGACCACACGAGCAGTACTTC
CATRDGPHEQYF
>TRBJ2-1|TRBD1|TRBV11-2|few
TGTGCCAGCAGCTCTCCACGGCGACAGGGCGGCTACAATGAGCAGTTCTTC
CASSSPRRQGGYNEQFF
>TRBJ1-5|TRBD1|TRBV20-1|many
TGCAGTGCTAGAGTCTTGTTGGGACAGACTAGCTATAGCAATCAGCCCCAGCATTTT
CSARVLLGQTSYSNQPQHF
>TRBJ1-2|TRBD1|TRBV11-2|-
TGTGCCAGCAGCTTAGATCGGAAGGACAGGGTTAATGGCTACACCTTC
CASSLDRKDRVNGYTF
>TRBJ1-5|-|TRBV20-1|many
TGCAGTGCTAGCCTGGGGACAAGTAGGAACAATCAGCCCCAGCATTTT
CSASLGTSRNNQPQHF
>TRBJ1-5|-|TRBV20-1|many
TGCAGTGCAAACAGGGATAGCAATCAGCCCCAGCATTTT
CSANRDSNQPQHF
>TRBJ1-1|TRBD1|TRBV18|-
TGTGCCAGCTCACCACCGATCAGGGGGACTCCGAACACTGAAGCTTTCTTT
CASSPPIRGTPNTEAFF
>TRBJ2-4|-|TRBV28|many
TGTGCCAGCAGTTTACTAGCCAAAAACATTCAGTACTTC
CASSLLAKNIQYF
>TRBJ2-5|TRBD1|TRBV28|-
TGTGCCAGCAGTTTTGGGACAGGGGGGCCCGAACAAGAGACCCAGTACTTC
CASSFGTGGPEQETQYF
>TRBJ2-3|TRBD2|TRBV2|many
TGTGCCAGCAGTGAACTCCTAGCGGGAAAGTACACAGATACGCAGTATTTT
CASSELLAGKYTDTQYF
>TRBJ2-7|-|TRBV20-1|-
TGCAGTGGGTTGCCCGGACAGCTCTCCTACGAGCAGTACTTC
CSGLPGQLSYEQYF
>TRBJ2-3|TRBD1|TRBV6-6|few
TGTGCCAGCAGTCAACCGGGACAGGGGGCTCGAGATACGCAGTATTTT
CASSQPGQGARDTQYF
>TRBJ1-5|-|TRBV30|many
TGTGCCTGGAGTGTAGGAGGGAATAGCAATCAGCCCCAGCATTTT
CAWSVGGNSNQPQHF
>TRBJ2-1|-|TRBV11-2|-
TGTGCCAGCAGCCCCCGTAGGGGGGTGAATGAGCAGTTCTTC
CASSPRRGVNEQFF
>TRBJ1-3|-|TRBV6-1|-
TGTGCCAGCAGTGAATCTTCGACCCGCTCTGGAAACACCATATATTTT
CASSESSTRSGNTIYF
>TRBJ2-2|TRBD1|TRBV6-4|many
TGTGCCAGCAGCGGGACAGGGGACACCGGGGAGCTGTTTTTT
CASSGTGDTGELFF
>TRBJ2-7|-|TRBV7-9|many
TGTGCCAGCAGCCCCGGCGGGCACTACGAGCAGTACTTC
CASSPGGHYEQYF
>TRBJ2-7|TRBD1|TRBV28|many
TGTGCCAGCAGGTCGGGACAGACCCCCCACGAGCAGTACTTC
CASRSGQTPHEQYF
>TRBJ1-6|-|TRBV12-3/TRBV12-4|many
TGTGCCAGCAGTTTAGTGGGGGATTCACCCCTCCACTTT
CASSLVGDSPLHF
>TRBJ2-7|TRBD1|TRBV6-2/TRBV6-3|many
TGTGCCAGCAGCACTCACCGGACAGGGGCGGACGAGCAGTACTTC
CASSTHRTGADEQYF
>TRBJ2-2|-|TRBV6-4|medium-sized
TGTGCCAGCAGTGACTCAAACCCGAACACCGGGGAGCTGTTTTTT
CASSDSNPNTGELFF
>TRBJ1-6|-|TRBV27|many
TGTGCCAGCAGTGCCCTTTCTTCACCCCTCCACTTT
CASSALSSPLHF
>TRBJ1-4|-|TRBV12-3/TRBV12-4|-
TGTGCCAGCAATTCCCGGGAGGGCCATGAAAAACTGTTTTTT
CASNSREGHEKLFF
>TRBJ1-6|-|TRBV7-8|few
TGTGCCAGCAGCCTAGACACCCTCTCACCCCTCCACTTT
CASSLDTLSPLHF
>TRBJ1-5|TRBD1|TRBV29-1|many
TGCAGCGCCCGGACAGGCGAGCAGCCCCAGCATTTT
CSARTGEQPQHF
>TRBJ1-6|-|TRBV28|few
TGTGCCAGCAACCCACCGCTCGTGAGCTCACCCCTCCACTTT
CASNPPLVSSPLHF
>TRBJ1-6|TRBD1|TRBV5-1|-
TGCGCCAGCAGCTACGGGACAGGGGGTTCTGTTGGTTCACCCCTCCACTTT
CASSYGTGGSVGSPLHF
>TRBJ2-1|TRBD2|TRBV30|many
TGTGCCTGGACCATGCCCGGGGGGATTGATGAGCAGTTCTTC
CAWTMPGGIDEQFF
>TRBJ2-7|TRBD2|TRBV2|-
TGTGCCAGCAGCCCGACTTTAGCGGGAGGCTACGAGCAGTACTTC
CASSPTLAGGYEQYF
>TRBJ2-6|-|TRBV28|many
TGTGCCAGCCTCTCTGGGGCCAACGTCCTGACTTTC
CASLSGANVLTF
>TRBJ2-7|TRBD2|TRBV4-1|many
TGCGCCAGCAGCCAAGGACTAGCAAACTTGTACGAGCAGTACTTC
CASSQGLANLYEQYF
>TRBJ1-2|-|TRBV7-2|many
TGTGCCAGCAGCTTATTTAGTGGCTACACCTTC
CASSLFSGYTF
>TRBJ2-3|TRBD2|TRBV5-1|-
TGCGCCAGCAGCATAGCGGGAGGGGTTCCAGATACGCAGTATTTT
CASSIAGGVPDTQYF
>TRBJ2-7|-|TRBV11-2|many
TGTGCCAGCAGCTCGTGGGGACCCAATTCCTACGAGCAGTACTTC
CASSSWGPNSYEQYF
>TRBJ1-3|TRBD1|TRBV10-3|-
TGTGCCATCAGTGACGACCCCGCGGGACAGCTGAACACCATATATTTT
CAISDDPAGQLNTIYF
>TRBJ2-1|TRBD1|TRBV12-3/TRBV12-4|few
TGTGCCAGCAAATCCGGGGACAGGGTTAACAATGAGCAGTTCTTC
CASKSGDRVNNEQFF
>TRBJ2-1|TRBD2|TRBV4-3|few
TGCGCCAGCAGCCTCGGGACTAGCAGTTACAATGAGCAGTTCTTC
CASSLGTSSYNEQFF
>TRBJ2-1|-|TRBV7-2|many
TGTGCCAGCAGTACCTCGGGTGAGCAGTTCTTC
CASSTSGEQFF
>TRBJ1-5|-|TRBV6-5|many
TGTGCCAGCAGCTTGGACAGAAACGGGAATCAGCCCCAGCATTTT
CASSLDRNGNQPQHF
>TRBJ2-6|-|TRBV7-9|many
TGTGCCAGCACCACACTCGGCTCTGGGGCCAACGTCCTGACTTTC
CASTTLGSGANVLTF
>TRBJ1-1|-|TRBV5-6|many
TGTGCCAGCAGCCCTGGGACTACCGGTGAAGCTTTCTTT
CASSPGTTGEAFF
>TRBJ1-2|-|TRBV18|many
TGTGCCAGCTCACCACTCTATAGCCAGAGGGAAAACTATGGCTACACCTTC
CASSPLYSQRENYGYTF
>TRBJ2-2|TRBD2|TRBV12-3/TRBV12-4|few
TGTGCCAGCAGACAAACTAGCGGGAGCTCCGGGGAGCTGTTTTTT
CASRQTSGSSGELFF
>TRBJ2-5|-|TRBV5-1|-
TGCGCCAGCAGCTTGGAGTCGGCAGCCTCGTGGGAGACCCAGTACTTC
CASSLESAASWETQYF
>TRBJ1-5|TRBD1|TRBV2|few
TGTGCCAGCAGCAGACAGGGGGTTGGCAATCAGCCCCAGCATTTT
CASSRQGVGNQPQHF
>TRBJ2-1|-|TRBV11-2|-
TGTGCCAGCAGCTTAAGGGTTACCTACAATGAGCAGTTCTTC
CASSLRVTYNEQFF
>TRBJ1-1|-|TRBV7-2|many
TGTGCCAGCAGCTTAAGCCCACAGGGCGAAGCTTTCTTT
CASSLSPQGEAFF